The source of this TCR beta chain is a study of cytomegalovirus exposure and HLA in healthy donors. Study-level results: A later analysis found most CMV-associated TCR beta chains apparently HLA-restricted.

The germline gives CDR1 SGHNT, CDR2 YYREEE (reference sequence). The CDR3 has 15 amino acids. V lost 2 bases to trimming and J lost 0 bases, with 11 bases between them. PCR primers comprised 60 Vbeta and 13 Jbeta primers. The assay was immunoSEQ multiplex PCR, and TCRdb's table has in-frame clones only and misses some. The data contain some 140,000 clones, about 74% of them seen just once; the ten biggest clones take up 3% to 4%. With regard to this clone: The target antigen is unknown.

This chain uses TRBV5-4 with TRBJ1-2; D possibly corresponds to TRBD1 (5 bases). The sequencing input was PBMCs. The TCR was taken from a woman in her 40s in good health and CMV-seronegative. CDR3 DNA: TGTGCCAGCAGCTTCCGACAGAACACTAACTATGGCTACACCTTC. It is translated as CASSFRQNTNYGYTF. Based on the CDR3 plus reference TRBV5-4 and TRBJ1-2, the full variable domain is ETGVTQSPTHLIKTRGQQVTLRCSSQSGHNTVSWYQQALGQGPQFIFQYYREEENGRGNFPPRFSGLQFPNYSSELNVNALELDDSALYLCASSFRQNTNYGYTFGSGTRLTVV.